Shown below are 15 T cell receptor beta chains from a single sample sequenced in a study of blood T cells in healthy people across ages. A second PCR, run for about 7 to 11 cycles, used a sample-barcoded 5' primer plus a J-beta primer mix. TCRdb reprocessed the 5' RACE reads with MiXCR, giving one entry per CDR3 protein. The sample includes approximately 1,700,000 distinct CDR3 sequences, roughly two fifths of them seen just once. The sample taken for sequencing was blood. Every receptor here comes from a human donor in good health.

This clonotype was detected only a few times. V and J are TRBV20-1 and TRBJ1-2, with D maybe TRBD1 (6 bases). Germline CDR1 is DFQATT and CDR2 is SNEGSKA (reference sequence). The V and J ends lost 3 bases and 1 base respectively, with 21 bases between them. This CDR3 has 17 amino acids. The CDR3 region is CSASWVTSGADNYGYTF. CDR3 coding DNA: TGCAGTGCTAGCTGGGTAACCTCAGGGGCTGATAACTATGGCTACACCTTC.

V usage is TRBV9 and J usage is TRBJ1-4, with 9 bases aligning to TRBD1. V lost 0 bases and J lost 7; bases outside the gene matches: 4. The CDR3 consists of 15 residues. CDR1 and CDR2 from the germline V gene are SGDLS and YYNGEE. CDR3 in DNA: TGTGCCAGCAGCGTAGAGGGACAGGGTGGTGAAAAACTGTTTTTT. Translated: CASSVEGQGGEKLFF.

V and J are TRBV9 and TRBJ2-5; 9 bases match TRBD2. Germline V CDR1 and CDR2: SGDLS, YYNGEE. V lost 3 bases to trimming and J lost 5 bases; unmatched junction nucleotides: 8. The CDR3 length is 15 residues. The CDR3 reads CASSDAGGQGETQYF. CDR3 nucleotide sequence: TGTGCCAGCAGCGATGCGGGGGGGCAGGGGGAGACCCAGTACTTC.

The chain joins TRBV20-1 to TRBJ2-6; D may be TRBD2 (6 bases). Looked up from germline, CDR1 is DFQATT and CDR2 is SNEGSKA (reference sequence). The V gene lost 5 bases and the J gene lost 0 bases, with 23 bases spanning the gap. The CDR3 runs 19 residues. The CDR3 nucleotides are TGCAGTGCTCCGAGGGAGGCGGAGGATTGGCCCTCTGGGGCCAACGTCCTGACTTTC. Translated: CSAPREAEDWPSGANVLTF.

This clonotype was counted a few times. The rearrangement links TRBV7-9 to TRBJ1-2; D unresolved. Looked up from germline, CDR1 is SEHNR and CDR2 is FQNEAQ (reference sequence). Trimming removed 0 bases from V and 3 bases from J, with 11 bases in between. The CDR3 is made up of 15 amino acids. Here the CDR3 reads CASSLAGRRDYGYTF. CDR3 DNA: TGTGCCAGCAGCTTAGCGGGGAGGAGGGACTATGGCTACACCTTC.

This clonotype came up a few times. The gene calls are TRBV10-3 and TRBJ2-1; TRBD1 or TRBD2 may be the D gene (5 bases each). CDR1 is ENHRY, CDR2 SYGVKD, per germline. Trimming pared 3 bases from V and 6 bases from J, leaving 15 bases between. The CDR3 has 15 amino acids. CDR3 nucleotides: TGTGCCATCAGTGACCGGGGCCGCCTAGCCAATGAGCAGTTCTTC. Translating it yields CAISDRGRLANEQFF.

This clonotype has more than one count but fewer than ten. The chain carries TRBV10-3 and TRBJ1-2; no reliable D call. This CDR3 has 14 residues. Germline values: CDR1 ENHRY, CDR2 SYGVKD. V lost 6 bases and J 4 bases, leaving 15 bases between the germline ends. The CDR3 region is CAISSLTDLYGYTF. The DNA of the CDR3 is TGTGCCATCAGCTCTTTGACGGACCTCTATGGCTACACCTTC.

The table lists this clonotype with a few counts. This chain links TRBV30 with TRBJ1-6; no clear D. This CDR3 contains 15 residues. The V end lost 2 bases, the J end lost 9 bases, and 17 bases lay between the germline ends. The germline V gene encodes CDR1 GTSNPN and CDR2 SVGIG (reference sequence). The CDR3 is CAWSQSHRAGSPLHF. The CDR3 coding sequence is TGTGCCTGGAGTCAAAGCCACCGTGCAGGTTCACCCCTCCACTTT.

This chain connects TRBV5-1 to TRBJ2-1, with D perhaps matching TRBD2 (5 bases). The V end lost 4 bases, the J end lost 7 bases, and 33 bases lay between the germline ends. The germline gives CDR1 SGHRS, CDR2 YFSETQ. This CDR3 spans 20 amino acids. The CDR3 loop reads CASSERVVNIGTRAINEQFF. The CDR3 DNA reads TGCGCCAGCAGCGAACGAGTGGTCAACATAGGAACGCGGGCGATTAATGAGCAGTTCTTC.

The chain combines TRBV7-9 with TRBJ2-5, with TRBD1 as a possible D gene (7 bases). The DNA end is a closer match to TRBJ2-7, so the J assignment may be wrong. This CDR3 region has 17 residues. The V gene's germline CDR1 is SEHNR and CDR2 FQNEAQ (reference sequence). CDR3 region: CASSINQGGGGTYEQYF. The DNA for the CDR3 is TGTGCCAGCAGCATAAACCAAGGTGGAGGGGGCACCTACGAGCAGTACTTC.

In this sample, this clonotype turned up a few times. The V call is TRBV7-2, the J call TRBJ2-7; D gene uncertain. CDR1 is SGHTA, CDR2 FQGNSA, per germline. This CDR3 spans 14 amino acids. The V and J ends lost 1 base and 2 bases respectively, with 9 bases between them. CDR3: CASSLDLQTYEQYF. For the CDR3, the DNA is TGTGCCAGCAGCTTAGATCTCCAAACCTACGAGCAGTACTTC.

A few counts support this clonotype. The V gene is TRBV4-1, the J gene TRBJ1-5; maybe TRBD1 (6 bases). Trimming took 5 bases from V and 5 from J, leaving 16 bases between them. Germline V gene lookup returns CDR1 MGHRA and CDR2 YSYEKL. The CDR3 runs 15 residues. CDR3 sequence: CASSEQDSGDQPQHF. The CDR3 DNA reads TGCGCCAGCAGCGAACAGGACAGTGGTGATCAGCCCCAGCATTTT.

This chain joins TRBV29-1 and TRBJ2-2, with 7 bases aligning to TRBD1. Losses at the gene ends were 6 bases for V and 11 bases for J; bases not matched to a gene: 9. This CDR3 spans 12 amino acids. Per the germline V gene, CDR1 is SQVTM and CDR2 is ANQGSEA. The CDR3 DNA reads as TGCAGCGTCTATGACAGGGAAAGAGAGCTGTTTTTT. Protein: CSVYDRERELFF.

Many counts were recorded for this clonotype. Here the CDR3 DNA reads TGCGCCAGCAGCCAAGAGTGGGGGCAAGAGACCCAGTACTTC. Its protein is CASSQEWGQETQYF. This chain joins TRBV4-3 and TRBJ2-5; D tentatively reads TRBD1 or TRBD2 (5 bases each). The CDR3 runs to 14 residues. CDR1 LGHNA and CDR2 YSLEER come from the germline V gene. Deletions cut 0 bases from V and 2 bases from J, with 7 bases between.

This clonotype has a handful of counts. V and J are TRBV15 and TRBJ2-7, with 8 bases that match TRBD1. This CDR3 is 16 amino acids long. V was pared by 1 base and J by 3 bases, with 8 bases of the junction left unmatched. The germline CDR1 and CDR2 sequences are LNHNV and YYDKDF (reference sequence). The DNA for the CDR3 is TGTGCCACCAGCAGAGCCCCCTCGACAGGGGACTACGAGCAGTACTTC. Amino acids: CATSRAPSTGDYEQYF.